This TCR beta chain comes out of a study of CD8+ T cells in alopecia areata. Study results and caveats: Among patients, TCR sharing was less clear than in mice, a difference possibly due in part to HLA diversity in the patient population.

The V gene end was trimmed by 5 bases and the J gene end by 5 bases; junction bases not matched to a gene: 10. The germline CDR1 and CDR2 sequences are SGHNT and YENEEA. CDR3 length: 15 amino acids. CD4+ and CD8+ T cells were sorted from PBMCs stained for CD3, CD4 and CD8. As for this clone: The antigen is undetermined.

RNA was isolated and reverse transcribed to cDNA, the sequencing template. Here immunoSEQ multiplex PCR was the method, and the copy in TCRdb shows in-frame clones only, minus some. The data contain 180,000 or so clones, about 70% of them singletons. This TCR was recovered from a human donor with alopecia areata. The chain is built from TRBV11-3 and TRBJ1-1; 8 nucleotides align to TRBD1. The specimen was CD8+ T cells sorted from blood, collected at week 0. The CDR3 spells CASSTQDRVGTEAFF. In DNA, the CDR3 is TGTGCCAGCAGCACCCAGGACAGGGTAGGGACTGAAGCTTTCTTT.